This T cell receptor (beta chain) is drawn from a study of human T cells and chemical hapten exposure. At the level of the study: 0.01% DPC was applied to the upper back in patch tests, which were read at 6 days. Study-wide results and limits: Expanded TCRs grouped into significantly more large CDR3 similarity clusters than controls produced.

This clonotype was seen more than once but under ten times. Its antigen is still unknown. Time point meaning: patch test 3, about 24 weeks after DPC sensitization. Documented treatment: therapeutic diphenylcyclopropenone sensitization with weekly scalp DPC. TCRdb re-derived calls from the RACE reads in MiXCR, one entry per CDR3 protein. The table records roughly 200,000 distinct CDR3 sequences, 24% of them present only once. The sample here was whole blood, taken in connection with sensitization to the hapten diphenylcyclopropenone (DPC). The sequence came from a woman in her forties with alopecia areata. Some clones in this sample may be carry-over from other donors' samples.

The CDR3: CSVLSVTPGQSNSNQPQHF. The CDR3 coding sequence is TGCAGCGTTCTTTCGGTTACCCCGGGACAGAGTAATAGCAATCAGCCCCAGCATTTT. The V and J genes are TRBV29-1 and TRBJ1-5; 7 bases map to TRBD1. V lost 5 bases to trimming and J lost 0 bases; unmatched junction nucleotides: 19. CDR1 is SQVTM and CDR2 is ANQGSEA in the germline V gene. The CDR3 totals 19 residues.